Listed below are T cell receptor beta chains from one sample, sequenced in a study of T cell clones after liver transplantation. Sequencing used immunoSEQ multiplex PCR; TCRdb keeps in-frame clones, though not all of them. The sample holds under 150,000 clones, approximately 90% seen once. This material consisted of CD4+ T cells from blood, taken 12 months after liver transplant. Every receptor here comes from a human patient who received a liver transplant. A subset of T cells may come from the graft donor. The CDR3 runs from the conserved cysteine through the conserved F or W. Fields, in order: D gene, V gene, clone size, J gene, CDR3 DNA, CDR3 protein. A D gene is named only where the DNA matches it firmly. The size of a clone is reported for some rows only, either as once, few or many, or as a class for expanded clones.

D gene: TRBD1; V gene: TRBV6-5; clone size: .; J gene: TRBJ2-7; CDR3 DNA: TGTGCCAGCAGATTAACAGGGGGCGCGAGCTACGAGCAGTACTTC; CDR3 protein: CASRLTGGASYEQYF
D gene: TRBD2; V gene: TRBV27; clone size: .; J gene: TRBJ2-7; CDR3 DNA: TGTGCCAGCAGCCGAAGCGGGGTTTGGACTAGTCGCGAGCAGTACTTC; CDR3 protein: CASSRSGVWTSREQYF
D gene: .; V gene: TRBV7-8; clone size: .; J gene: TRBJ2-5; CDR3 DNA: TGTGCCAGCAGCGGGTTTCGGGAGACCCAGTACTTC; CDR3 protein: CASSGFRETQYF
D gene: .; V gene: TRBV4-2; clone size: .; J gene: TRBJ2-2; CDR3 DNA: TGTGCCAGCAGCCAAGCGGGCGGGGCAACCGGGGAGCTGTTTTTT; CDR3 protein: CASSQAGGATGELFF
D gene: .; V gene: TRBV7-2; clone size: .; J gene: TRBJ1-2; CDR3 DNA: TGTGCCAGCAGCTTAGTTACCTATGGCTACACCTTC; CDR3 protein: CASSLVTYGYTF
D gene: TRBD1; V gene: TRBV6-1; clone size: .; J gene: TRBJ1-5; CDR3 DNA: TGTGCCAGCAGTCAGAGGACAGGGCAAGGTCAGCCCCAGCATTTT; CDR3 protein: CASSQRTGQGQPQHF
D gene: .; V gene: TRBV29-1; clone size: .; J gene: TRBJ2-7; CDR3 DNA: TGCAGCGTCAGGGATGTCCGCGAGCAGTACTTC; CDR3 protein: CSVRDVREQYF
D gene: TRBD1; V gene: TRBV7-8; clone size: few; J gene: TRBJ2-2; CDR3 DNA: TGTGCCAGCAGCAGCCGGGACAGGGGACCCGGGGAGCTGTTTTTT; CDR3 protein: CASSSRDRGPGELFF
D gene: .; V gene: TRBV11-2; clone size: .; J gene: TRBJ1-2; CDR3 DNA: TGTGCCAGCAGCTTAGATCCCCTCTCGGGCTACACCTTC; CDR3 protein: CASSLDPLSGYTF
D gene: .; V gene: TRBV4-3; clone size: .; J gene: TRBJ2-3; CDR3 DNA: TGCGCCAGCAGCCAAGTCTTGGGCCGGGGCACAGATACGCAGTATTTT; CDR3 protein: CASSQVLGRGTDTQYF
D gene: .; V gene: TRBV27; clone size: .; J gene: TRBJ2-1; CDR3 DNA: TGTGCCAGCAGTCCCAGCGGCTATGAGCAGTTCTTC; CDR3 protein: CASSPSGYEQFF
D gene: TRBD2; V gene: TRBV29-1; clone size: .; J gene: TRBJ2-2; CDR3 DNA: TGCAGCGTTTCCCCGTCGACGAGGACTAGCGTGAACACCGGGGAGCTGTTTTTT; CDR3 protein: CSVSPSTRTSVNTGELFF
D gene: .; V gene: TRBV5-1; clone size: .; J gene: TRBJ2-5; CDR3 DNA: TGCGCCAGCAGCTTCGGAGTCCAAGAGACCCAGTACTTC; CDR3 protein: CASSFGVQETQYF
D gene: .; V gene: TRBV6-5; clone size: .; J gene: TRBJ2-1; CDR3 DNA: TGTGCCAGCAGTCGGGCGGGACCCACCTACAATGAGCAGTTCTTC; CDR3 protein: CASSRAGPTYNEQFF
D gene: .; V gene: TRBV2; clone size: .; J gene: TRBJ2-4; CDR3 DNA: TGTGCCAGCAGTCCCGACCGCAGCCCCGAAAACATTCAGTACTTC; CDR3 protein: CASSPDRSPENIQYF
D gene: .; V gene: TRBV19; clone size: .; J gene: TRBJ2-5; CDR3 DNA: TGTGCCAGTAGACTTGGGGAGACCCAGTACTTC; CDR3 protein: CASRLGETQYF
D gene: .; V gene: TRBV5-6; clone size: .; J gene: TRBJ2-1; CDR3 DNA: TGTGCCAGCAGCTTGTCACTAGTCGTTGGTGAGCAGTTCTTC; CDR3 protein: CASSLSLVVGEQFF
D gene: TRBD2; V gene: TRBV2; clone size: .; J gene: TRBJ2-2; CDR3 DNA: TGTGCCAGCTCCGGACTAGCGGGAGGCGGGGAGCTGTTTTTT; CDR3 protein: CASSGLAGGGELFF
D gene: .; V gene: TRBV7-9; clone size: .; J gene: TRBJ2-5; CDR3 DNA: TGTGCCAGCAGCTTAGGGGGTGGGGAGACCCAGTACTTC; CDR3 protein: CASSLGGGETQYF
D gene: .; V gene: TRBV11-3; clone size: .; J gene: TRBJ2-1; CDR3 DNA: TGTGCCAGCAGCTTTAGGTCCTACAATGAGCAGTTCTTC; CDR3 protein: CASSFRSYNEQFF
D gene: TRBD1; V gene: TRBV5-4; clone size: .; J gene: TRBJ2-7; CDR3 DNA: TGTGCCAGCAGCCCGGACAGGGCGAGCTCCTACGAGCAGTACTTC; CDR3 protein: CASSPDRASSYEQYF
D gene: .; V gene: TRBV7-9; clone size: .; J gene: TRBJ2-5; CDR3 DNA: TGTGCCAGCAGCCCTTTGGGGGTTCCAAAAGAGACCCAGTACTTC; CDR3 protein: CASSPLGVPKETQYF
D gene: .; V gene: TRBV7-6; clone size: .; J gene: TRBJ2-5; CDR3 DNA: TGTGCCAGCAGCGTCCGGGAGCAAGAGACCCAGTACTTC; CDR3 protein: CASSVREQETQYF
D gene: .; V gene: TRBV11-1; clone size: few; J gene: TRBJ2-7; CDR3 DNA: TGTGCCAGCAGCCTCATGAGTGAGCCCTCCTACGAGCAGTACTTC; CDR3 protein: CASSLMSEPSYEQYF
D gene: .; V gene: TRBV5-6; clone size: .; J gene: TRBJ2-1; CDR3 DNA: TGTGCCAGCAGCACCCTTTTTCTTCGCTCCTACAATGAGCAGTTCTTC; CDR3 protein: CASSTLFLRSYNEQFF
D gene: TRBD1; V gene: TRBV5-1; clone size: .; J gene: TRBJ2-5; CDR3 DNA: TGCGCCAGCAGCACCGGGACAGGGCAAGAGACCCAGTACTTC; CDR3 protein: CASSTGTGQETQYF
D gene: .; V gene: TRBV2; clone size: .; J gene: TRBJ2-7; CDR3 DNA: TGTGCCAGCAGTGAAGATCGGACAGCCTCCTACGAGCAGTACTTC; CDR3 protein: CASSEDRTASYEQYF
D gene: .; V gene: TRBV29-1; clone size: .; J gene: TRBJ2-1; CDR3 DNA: TGCAGCGCACGACAGCCGGACAATGAGCAGTTCTTC; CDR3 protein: CSARQPDNEQFF
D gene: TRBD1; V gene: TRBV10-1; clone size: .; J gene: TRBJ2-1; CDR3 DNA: TGCGCCACCTGGACAGGGAGGAATGAGCAGTTCTTC; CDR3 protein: CATWTGRNEQFF
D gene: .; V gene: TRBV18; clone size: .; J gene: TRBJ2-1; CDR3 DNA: TGTGCCAGCTCACCACTGGACCCCTCAATTAGTGAGCAGTTCTTC; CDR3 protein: CASSPLDPSISEQFF
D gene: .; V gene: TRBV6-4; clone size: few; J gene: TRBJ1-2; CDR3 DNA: TGTGCCAGCAGTGACTCATACGGCTATGGCTACACCTTC; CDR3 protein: CASSDSYGYGYTF
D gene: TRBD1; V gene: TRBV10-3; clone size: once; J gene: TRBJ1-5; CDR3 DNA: TGTGCCATCAGTCCGGGACAGGGCGGCCAGCCCCAGCATTTT; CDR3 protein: CAISPGQGGQPQHF
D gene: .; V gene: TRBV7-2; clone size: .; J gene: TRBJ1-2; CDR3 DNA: TGTGCCAGCAGCTTTGACCTGACGGCAAACTATGGCTACACCTTC; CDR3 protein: CASSFDLTANYGYTF
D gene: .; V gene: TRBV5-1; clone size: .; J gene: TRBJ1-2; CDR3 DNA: TGCGCCAGCAGCTTTGACGGAGGTCCTGGCTACACCTTC; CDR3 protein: CASSFDGGPGYTF
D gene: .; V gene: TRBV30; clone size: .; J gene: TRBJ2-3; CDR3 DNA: TGTGCCTGGAGTGTCGGGGGGATGGGGGCCACAGATACGCAGTATTTT; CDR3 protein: CAWSVGGMGATDTQYF
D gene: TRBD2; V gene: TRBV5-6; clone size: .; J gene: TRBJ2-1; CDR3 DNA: TGTGCCAGCAGCTTGGTGGGGCGTGCGGGAGGGAGCTTCGGCGATGAGCAGTTCTTC; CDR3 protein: CASSLVGRAGGSFGDEQFF
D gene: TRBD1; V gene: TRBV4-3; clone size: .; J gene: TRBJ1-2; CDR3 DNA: TGCGCCAGCAGCCAAGATTTCCCGGACAGGGATCCCTATGGCTACACCTTC; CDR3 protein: CASSQDFPDRDPYGYTF
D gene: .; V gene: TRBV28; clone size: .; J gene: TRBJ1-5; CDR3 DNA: TGTGCCAGCGGAACAGGGATTCAGCCCCAGCATTTT; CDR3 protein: CASGTGIQPQHF
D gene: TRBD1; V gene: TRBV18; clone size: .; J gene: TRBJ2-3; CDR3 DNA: TGTGCCAGCTCACCAAGGCCCCCCGGGACAGGGGACGGAACGCAGTATTTT; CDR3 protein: CASSPRPPGTGDGTQYF
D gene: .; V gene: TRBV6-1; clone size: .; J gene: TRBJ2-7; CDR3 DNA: TGTGCCAGCAGTCCCCTGGGAGCGCGTGCAGACGAGCAGTACTTC; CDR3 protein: CASSPLGARADEQYF
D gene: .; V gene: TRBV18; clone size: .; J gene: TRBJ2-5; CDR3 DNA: TGTGCCAGCTCACCACCGAGCGCCGAGACCCAGTACTTC; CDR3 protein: CASSPPSAETQYF
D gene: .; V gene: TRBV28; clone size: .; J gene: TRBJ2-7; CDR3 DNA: TGTGCCAGCAGCCGAAGATACGAGCAGTACTTC; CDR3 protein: CASSRRYEQYF
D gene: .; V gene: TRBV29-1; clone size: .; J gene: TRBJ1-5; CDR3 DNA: TGCAGCGTCCAAGACGGTAGCAATCAGCCCCAGCATTTT; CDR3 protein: CSVQDGSNQPQHF
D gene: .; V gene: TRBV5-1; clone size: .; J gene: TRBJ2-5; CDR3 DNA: TGCGCCAGCAGCTCCCTCGACGGGGGCGGGGAGACCCAGTACTTC; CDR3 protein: CASSSLDGGGETQYF
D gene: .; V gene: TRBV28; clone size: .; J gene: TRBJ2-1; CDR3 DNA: TGTGCCAGCAGTCTCCCAAACAGCGGGCAGCCCTACAATGAGCAGTTCTTC; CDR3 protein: CASSLPNSGQPYNEQFF
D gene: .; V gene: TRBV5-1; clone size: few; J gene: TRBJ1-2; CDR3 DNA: TGCGCCAGCAGCTTCGCGGGGGACTATGGCTACACCTTC; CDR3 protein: CASSFAGDYGYTF
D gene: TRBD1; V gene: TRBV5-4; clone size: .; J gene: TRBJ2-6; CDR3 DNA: TGTGCCAGCAGCTTGGGGACAGGGGATACTGGGGCCAACGTCCTGACTTTC; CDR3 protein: CASSLGTGDTGANVLTF
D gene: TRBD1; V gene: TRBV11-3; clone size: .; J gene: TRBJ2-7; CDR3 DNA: TGTGCCAGCAGTTACCGGGACAGGGCCTACGAGCAGTACTTC; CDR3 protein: CASSYRDRAYEQYF